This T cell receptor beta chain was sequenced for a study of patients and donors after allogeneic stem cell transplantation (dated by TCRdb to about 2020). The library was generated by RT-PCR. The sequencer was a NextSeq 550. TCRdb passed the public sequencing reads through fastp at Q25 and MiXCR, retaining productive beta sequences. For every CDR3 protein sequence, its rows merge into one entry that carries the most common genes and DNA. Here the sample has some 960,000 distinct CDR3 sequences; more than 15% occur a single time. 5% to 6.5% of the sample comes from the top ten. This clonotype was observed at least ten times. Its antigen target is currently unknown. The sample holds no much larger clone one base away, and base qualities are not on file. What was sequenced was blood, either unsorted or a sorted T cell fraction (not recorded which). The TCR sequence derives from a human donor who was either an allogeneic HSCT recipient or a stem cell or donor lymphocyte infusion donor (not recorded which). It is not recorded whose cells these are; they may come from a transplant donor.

CDR3 loop: CASSLALSSDEKLFF. The bases are TGCGCCAGCAGCTTGGCCCTTTCATCGGATGAAAAACTGTTTTTT. The receptor chain draws on TRBV5-1 and TRBJ1-4, with no confident D gene call. V is reduced by 0 bases and J by 6 bases, leaving a spacing of 12 bases between them. The germline V gene sets CDR1 to SGHRS and CDR2 to YFSETQ. Including the terminal cysteine and phenylalanine, the CDR3 comprises 15 residues. The DNA shown is the 45-base CDR3, in frame from base 1.